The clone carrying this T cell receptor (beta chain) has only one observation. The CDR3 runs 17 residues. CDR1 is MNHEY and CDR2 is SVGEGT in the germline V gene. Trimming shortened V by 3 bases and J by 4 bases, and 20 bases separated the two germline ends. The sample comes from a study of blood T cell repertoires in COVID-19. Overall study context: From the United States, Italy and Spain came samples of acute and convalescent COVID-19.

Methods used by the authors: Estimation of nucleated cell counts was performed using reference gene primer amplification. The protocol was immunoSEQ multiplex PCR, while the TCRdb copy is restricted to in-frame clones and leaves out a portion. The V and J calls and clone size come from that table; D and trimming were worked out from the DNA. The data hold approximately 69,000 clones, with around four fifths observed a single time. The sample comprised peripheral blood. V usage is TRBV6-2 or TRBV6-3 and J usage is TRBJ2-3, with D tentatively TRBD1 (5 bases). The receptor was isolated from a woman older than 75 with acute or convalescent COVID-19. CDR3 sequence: CASSYPSSWTSPDTQYF. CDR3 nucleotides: TGTGCCAGCAGTTATCCAAGTTCGTGGACATCCCCAGATACGCAGTATTTT.